These 3 T cell receptor beta chains originate from one sample sequenced in a study of OX40 agonist ivuxolimab in advanced cancers. The repertoire was sequenced with immunoSEQ multiplex PCR; TCRdb's copy has only in-frame clones and lacks some. The data show 39,000 or so clones, with around 88% seen just once and roughly 12% held by the top ten. Sample: CD4+ or CD8+ T cells sorted from blood, taken in a trial of the OX40 agonist ivuxolimab. All receptors come from an adult with an advanced solid tumor such as melanoma, head and neck, liver or kidney cancer.

V is TRBV5-1 and J is TRBJ2-4; D could derive from TRBD1 or TRBD2 (5 bases each). CDR3 length: 18 residues. V lost 2 bases, J lost 6 bases, and 24 bases lay in between. Per the germline V gene, CDR1 is SGHRS and CDR2 is YFSETQ. This CDR3 reads CASSFSSAGRARGNIQYF. In DNA, the CDR3 is TGCGCCAGCAGCTTCAGTTCCGCGGGCAGGGCCCGAGGAAACATTCAGTACTTC.

This chain connects TRBV7-9 to TRBJ2-7; tentative D call: TRBD2 (5 bases). The CDR3 runs 14 residues. Trimming took off 5 bases at V and 7 bases at J, with 18 bases between the two ends. The V gene's germline CDR1 is SEHNR and CDR2 FQNEAQ (reference sequence). CDR3 nucleotides: TGTGCCAGCAGCCCGAGGGCTGGTTCGGGAGAGCAGTACTTC. This sequence encodes CASSPRAGSGEQYF.

The V gene is TRBV27, the J gene TRBJ2-7; TRBD1 or TRBD2 may be the D gene (5 bases each). The germline V gene has CDR1 MNHEY and CDR2 SMNVEV (reference sequence). The CDR3 sequence is 15 residues long. V was trimmed by 5 bases and J by 0 bases, leaving 14 bases between them. The CDR3 here is CASSHGTDLSYEQYF. Here the CDR3 DNA reads TGTGCCAGCAGTCACGGGACCGACCTCTCCTACGAGCAGTACTTC.